The rows below give T cell receptor beta chains drawn from one sample of a study of blood T cell repertoires in COVID-19. Sequencing was performed with immunoSEQ multiplex PCR; in TCRdb, only in-frame clones are kept and a portion is missing. The table has 190,000 or so clones, roughly 89% seen once; the top ten hold around 6.6%. Source material: peripheral blood. All receptors come from a man in his forties or fifties with acute or convalescent COVID-19. The CDR3 runs from the conserved cysteine through the conserved F or W. Fields, in order: V gene, D gene, clone size, J gene, CDR3 DNA, CDR3 protein. The D gene is left open where the match is weak. A clone size is listed for some rows: how often the clone was seen (once, few, many), or a class if it is expanded.

TRBV7-6	.	.	TRBJ1-3	TGTGCCAGCAGCTTAGGTTCAAGAGCGTCCTCTGGAAACACCATATATTTT	CASSLGSRASSGNTIYF
TRBV27	.	.	TRBJ2-2	TGTGCCAGCAGTCGGGGGTACACCGGGGAGCTGTTTTTT	CASSRGYTGELFF
TRBV7-6	.	.	TRBJ1-4	TGTGCCAGCAGCTTAGAATCGGGAATTAATGAAAAACTGTTTTTT	CASSLESGINEKLFF
TRBV6-2/TRBV6-3	.	.	TRBJ1-5	TGTGCCAGCAGTTACGACCCAAAAAGGGGTGGGAACAATCAGCCCCAGCATTTT	CASSYDPKRGGNNQPQHF
TRBV10-2	.	.	TRBJ1-1	TGCGCCAGCATTCCCCCGGAGGACTACTCTGAAGCTTTCTTT	CASIPPEDYSEAFF
TRBV28	TRBD1	.	TRBJ1-2	TGTGCCAGCAGTACGTATATAGGGACAGGGGATGGCTACACCTTC	CASSTYIGTGDGYTF
TRBV5-1	TRBD1	.	TRBJ1-4	TGCGCCAGCCAAGTAGGACAGGGGAATGAAAAACTGTTTTTT	CASQVGQGNEKLFF
TRBV12-3/TRBV12-4	.	.	TRBJ2-7	TGTGCCAGCAGTTTGGCAGTCTCCTACGAGCAGTACTTC	CASSLAVSYEQYF
TRBV5-1	TRBD1	.	TRBJ2-7	TGCGCCAGCAAAAGAGGGACAGACTACGAGCAGTACTTC	CASKRGTDYEQYF
TRBV6-4	.	.	TRBJ2-1	TGTGCCAGCAGTCCAGACAGTAGCACCTACAATGAGCAGTTCTTC	CASSPDSSTYNEQFF
TRBV5-3	TRBD1	.	TRBJ1-5	TGTGCCAGAAGAGAGGAGGGGGCCGACAATCAGCCCCAGCATTTT	CARREEGADNQPQHF
TRBV2	TRBD2	.	TRBJ2-7	TGTGCCAGCAGTGAATCGGGGGGGCGCGAGCAGTACTTC	CASSESGGREQYF
TRBV10-3	.	.	TRBJ2-2	TGTGCCACACGGACAGCGGATAACACCGGGGAGCTGTTTTTT	CATRTADNTGELFF
TRBV6-5	.	.	TRBJ1-2	TGTGCCAGCATGCAGGGGCGGAACTATGGCTACACCTTC	CASMQGRNYGYTF
TRBV3-1/TRBV3-2	TRBD1	few	TRBJ1-6	TGTGCCAGCAGCCAACCGCCGGGACAGGGGGATGCACCCCTCCACTTT	CASSQPPGQGDAPLHF
TRBV6-5	TRBD1	.	TRBJ2-7	TGTGCCAGCAGGACAGGGGGGGCTTACGAGCAGTACTTC	CASRTGGAYEQYF
TRBV6-6	TRBD1	.	TRBJ2-1	TGTGCCAGCAGTCAAGCCGGGACAGGGTTCAGCAATGAGCAGTTCTTC	CASSQAGTGFSNEQFF
TRBV11-2	.	.	TRBJ1-1	TGTGCCAGCAGCTCCCAGGGTCGGTCGGACACTGAAGCTTTCTTT	CASSSQGRSDTEAFF
TRBV4-2	.	.	TRBJ1-5	TGTGCCAGCAGCCAAGTTGTGGCGGGGGACGTTAGCAATCAGCCCCAGCATTTT	CASSQVVAGDVSNQPQHF
TRBV10-2	.	.	TRBJ2-1	TGCGCCAGCAGGACAGCGGGCCCCTACAATGAGCAGTTCTTC	CASRTAGPYNEQFF
TRBV15	.	.	TRBJ1-1	TGTGCCACCAGCAGAGATCGGGGGGTTTGGACTGAAGCTTTCTTT	CATSRDRGVWTEAFF
TRBV6-2/TRBV6-3	TRBD2	.	TRBJ2-7	TGTGCCAGCAGTTACTCGCTAGCGGCTGCCTACGAGCAGTACTTC	CASSYSLAAAYEQYF
TRBV9	TRBD2	.	TRBJ2-5	TGTGCCAGCAGCGTAGTTGCGGGGGGAGTAGGGGAGACCCAGTACTTC	CASSVVAGGVGETQYF
TRBV11-2	TRBD2	.	TRBJ2-7	TGTGCCAGCACCAGGACTAGCGGTTACTACGAGCAGTACTTC	CASTRTSGYYEQYF
TRBV4-1	.	once	TRBJ2-5	TGCGCCAGCAGCCAAGACCCGGGGGTAACAGAGACCCAGTACTTC	CASSQDPGVTETQYF
TRBV5-4	TRBD2	.	TRBJ2-7	TGTGCCAGCAGCGTCTCCGGGACTAGCTACGAGCAGTACTTC	CASSVSGTSYEQYF
TRBV6-5	.	.	TRBJ1-2	TGTGCCAGCAGTTACACCGGGGATTATGGCTACACCTTC	CASSYTGDYGYTF
TRBV4-2	.	.	TRBJ2-5	TGTGCCAGCAGGGGACTGGCCCAAGAGACCCAGTACTTC	CASRGLAQETQYF
TRBV14	.	.	TRBJ1-3	TGTGCCAGCAGCCACCGGAGCCTCTCTGGAAACACCATATATTTT	CASSHRSLSGNTIYF
TRBV19	.	.	TRBJ1-5	TGTGCCAGTAGTAGTCCCAGAGGAGGGTTGGACAATCAGCCCCAGCATTTT	CASSSPRGGLDNQPQHF
TRBV5-1	.	.	TRBJ1-5	TGCGCCAGCAGCTTGACAGGTTCCAATCAGCCCCAGCATTTT	CASSLTGSNQPQHF
TRBV7-2	.	.	TRBJ1-2	TGTGCCAGCAGCCCTACCTCGAATGGCTACACCTTC	CASSPTSNGYTF
TRBV30	.	.	TRBJ1-4	TGTGCCTGGAGGTCTACGGGGGTTGGTGAAAAACTGTTTTTT	CAWRSTGVGEKLFF